The clone carrying this T cell receptor (beta chain) was detected once. In germline, CDR1 is MNHEY, CDR2 SMNVEV (reference sequence). The length of the CDR3 is 14 residues. Trimming removed 6 bases from V and 6 bases from J; junction bases left unmatched: 9. These data originate in a study of shared clonotypes between healthy human individuals. Researchers ran the assay at a deep level. Sequencing used immunoSEQ multiplex PCR; TCRdb keeps in-frame clones, though not all of them. Of approximately 510,000 clones in the sample, less than 85% are singletons; the top ten hold 13%. Specimen: PBMCs. This receptor was identified in a woman aged 35 to 49 in good health. Some clones in this sample may be carry-over from other donors' samples. The rearrangement joins TRBV27 to TRBJ2-7; 9 bases match TRBD2. CDR3 in amino acids: CASRLAGRGFEQYF. Written as DNA, the CDR3 is TGTGCCAGCAGGCTAGCGGGAAGGGGGTTCGAGCAGTACTTC.